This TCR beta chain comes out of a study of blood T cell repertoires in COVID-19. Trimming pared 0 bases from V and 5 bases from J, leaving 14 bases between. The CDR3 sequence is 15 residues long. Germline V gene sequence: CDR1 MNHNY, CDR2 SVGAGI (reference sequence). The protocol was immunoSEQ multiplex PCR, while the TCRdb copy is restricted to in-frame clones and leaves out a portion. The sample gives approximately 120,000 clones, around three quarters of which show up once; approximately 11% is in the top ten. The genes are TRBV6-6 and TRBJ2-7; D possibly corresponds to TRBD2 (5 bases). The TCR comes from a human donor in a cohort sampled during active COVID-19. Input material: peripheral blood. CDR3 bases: TGTGCCAGCAGTTACTCAGGAGGAAAGCGCCACGAGCAGTACTTC. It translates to CASSYSGGKRHEQYF.